Listed below are T cell receptor beta chains from one sample, sequenced in a study of shared clonotypes between healthy human individuals. Profiling relied on immunoSEQ multiplex PCR, and the TCRdb table lists in-frame clones only, not all of them. The repertoire holds hundreds of thousands of clones, with 74% as singletons. The sample taken for sequencing was memory CD4+ T cells sorted from blood. The source is a woman in her thirties in good health. Each CDR3 is given with its conserved first and last residue. The D gene is left open where the match is weak. Some rows mark clone size as missing; the rest say once, few, many or name a class of expanded clone.

j_call d_call cdr3_length v_call clone_size cdr3_aa cdr3_nt
TRBJ2-5 TRBD1 17 TRBV9 - CASSVELPPGQLRDQYF TGTGCCAGCAGCGTAGAGCTCCCTCCGGGACAGCTGAGAGACCAGTACTTC
TRBJ2-5 - 15 TRBV6-7 once CASSYSHPYQETQYF TGTGCCAGCAGTTACTCGCACCCGTACCAAGAGACCCAGTACTTC
TRBJ1-2 - 12 TRBV2 - CASSGQTGGYTF TGTGCCAGCAGTGGACAGACGGGTGGCTACACCTTC
TRBJ2-5 TRBD1 14 TRBV10-1 - CASSDRQGHETQYF TGCGCCAGCAGTGACCGACAGGGGCATGAGACCCAGTACTTC
TRBJ1-5 - 15 TRBV5-1 few CASSLDGGTNQPQHF TGCGCCAGCAGCTTGGATGGGGGAACAAATCAGCCCCAGCATTTT
TRBJ2-3 TRBD1 14 TRBV6-1 - CASTDGTDTDTQYF TGTGCCAGCACCGACGGGACAGACACAGATACGCAGTATTTT
TRBJ1-3 TRBD1 15 TRBV6-1 - CASSDQGAPGNTIYF TGTGCCAGCAGTGATCAGGGGGCTCCTGGAAACACCATATATTTT
TRBJ2-7 - 15 TRBV6-5 - CASSYSGALNYEQYF TGTGCCAGCAGTTACTCTGGGGCTTTAAACTACGAGCAGTACTTC
TRBJ1-2 - 14 TRBV7-2 - CASSSGPTLYGYTF TGTGCCAGCAGCTCAGGACCGACACTCTATGGCTACACCTTC
TRBJ2-1 - 15 TRBV11-1 few CASSPRGGVYNEQFF TGTGCCAGCAGCCCGAGGGGGGGGGTCTACAATGAGCAGTTCTTC
TRBJ2-5 - 12 TRBV5-1 - CASSYYQETQYF TGCGCCAGCAGCTATTACCAAGAGACCCAGTACTTC
TRBJ1-5 - 13 TRBV5-1 - CASSLDGDQPQHF TGCGCCAGCAGCTTGGACGGCGATCAGCCCCAGCATTTT
TRBJ2-7 TRBD1 13 TRBV7-2 - CASSLEDRGQQYF TGTGCCAGCAGCTTAGAGGACAGGGGGCAGCAGTACTTC
TRBJ2-1 - 10 TRBV20-1 - CSAKLNEQFF TGCAGTGCTAAATTAAATGAGCAGTTCTTC
TRBJ2-5 TRBD1 15 TRBV5-4 - CASRTGPSPQETQYF TGTGCTTCTAGGACAGGGCCGTCACCCCAAGAGACCCAGTACTTC